This T cell receptor beta chain came from a study of blood T cell repertoires in COVID-19. For the study at large: The United States, Italy and Spain were the sources of the acute and convalescent COVID-19 samples. PBMCs, B-cell-depleted T cells, or T cells were the source of the cDNA or gDNA that made up the material.

Per the study methods: It was from reference gene primer amplification that nucleated cell counts were estimated. TCRdb keeps only in-frame clones here, not all; method: immunoSEQ multiplex PCR. V and J calls and clone size are given by that table; D and trimming were obtained from the DNA. The sample lists about 150,000 clones, 84% occurring once. V was shortened by 3 bases and J by 6 bases, with 14 bases between the two germline ends. CDR1 and CDR2 from the germline V gene are MNHNS and SASEGT. The CDR3 loop spans 14 amino acids. This TCR derives from a woman between 45 and 60 years old in a cohort sampled during active or convalescent COVID-19. J is TRBJ1-2 and V is TRBV6-1; TRBD1 might be the D (6 bases). Specimen: peripheral blood. The CDR3 DNA reads as TGTGCCAGCAGTGAGGGCAGGGGAACCCATGGCTACACCTTC. This translates into CASSEGRGTHGYTF.